This is a list of T cell receptor beta chains from one sample in a study of human T cells and chemical hapten exposure. Via MiXCR, TCRdb re-called the RACE reads, giving one row per CDR3 protein. Among some 380,000 distinct CDR3 sequences listed, 4% to 5.5% were seen once. The source was whole blood, collected in connection with sensitization to the hapten diphenylcyclopropenone (DPC). The receptors here all came from a woman between 50 and 59 years old with alopecia areata. Some clones in this sample may be carry-over from other donors' samples. The CDR3 runs from the conserved cysteine through the conserved F or W. The order of the fields is D gene, J gene, V gene, clone size, CDR3 protein, CDR3 DNA. D genes are given only for firm matches. Clone size is given for some rows only: seen once, a few or many times, or a class if the clone is expanded.

>NA|TRBJ2-4|TRBV20-1|few
CSASPGLAKNIQYF
TGCAGTGCTAGCCCGGGACTAGCCAAAAACATTCAGTACTTC
>NA|TRBJ2-1|TRBV4-2|few
CASSAGTQHEQFF
TGTGCCAGCAGCGCCGGGACCCAACATGAGCAGTTCTTC
>NA|TRBJ2-5|TRBV5-1|many
CASSLGGYGETQYF
TGCGCCAGCAGCCTAGGGGGGTATGGAGAGACCCAGTACTTC
>TRBD2|TRBJ2-1|TRBV7-2|few
CASSTTSGGADEQFF
TGTGCCAGCAGCACTACTAGCGGGGGGGCCGATGAGCAGTTCTTC
>NA|TRBJ1-1|TRBV28|many
CASSPIWNEAFF
TGTGCCAGCAGCCCTATCTGGAATGAAGCTTTCTTT
>NA|TRBJ2-3|TRBV7-2|many
CASSPDWGRRDTQYF
TGTGCCAGCAGCCCAGATTGGGGGCGAAGAGATACGCAGTATTTT
>NA|TRBJ1-6|TRBV20-1|many
CSARVGRGSYNSPLHF
TGCAGTGCTAGAGTTGGGAGGGGCTCCTATAATTCACCCCTCCACTTT
>NA|TRBJ2-3|TRBV12-3/TRBV12-4|many
CASKSSDTDTQYF
TGTGCCAGCAAAAGTAGTGACACAGATACGCAGTATTTT
>NA|TRBJ2-5|TRBV4-2|many
CASSQEVRPLIQETQYF
TGTGCCAGCAGCCAAGAAGTCAGACCTCTGATTCAAGAGACCCAGTACTTC
>TRBD1|TRBJ2-1|TRBV28|many
CASSPLPGQGRNEQFF
TGTGCCAGCAGTCCACTCCCGGGACAGGGCAGGAATGAGCAGTTCTTC
>NA|TRBJ2-6|TRBV12-3/TRBV12-4|many
CAPPGGPNSGANVLTF
TGTGCCCCACCCGGGGGGCCCAACTCTGGGGCCAACGTCCTGACTTTC
>NA|TRBJ2-7|TRBV3-1|many
CASSKLKGQSSYEQYF
TGTGCCAGCAGCAAGCTTAAAGGGCAGAGCTCCTACGAGCAGTACTTC
>NA|TRBJ1-5|TRBV3-1|many
CASSQVITDPPQHF
TGTGCCAGCAGCCAAGTAATCACGGATCCGCCCCAGCATTTT
>TRBD1|TRBJ1-2|TRBV2|many
CASIGEGANYGYTF
TGTGCCAGCATCGGGGAGGGGGCGAACTATGGCTACACCTTC
>NA|TRBJ1-1|TRBV11-2|many
CASSLDWGQSTEAFF
TGTGCCAGCAGCTTAGACTGGGGGCAGAGCACTGAAGCTTTCTTT
>NA|TRBJ1-2|TRBV6-5|NA
CASRRQVNYGYTF
TGTGCCAGCAGGCGACAGGTTAACTATGGCTACACCTTC
>TRBD1|TRBJ2-2|TRBV29-1|few
CSVTGTENTGELFF
TGCAGCGTGACCGGGACAGAGAACACCGGGGAGCTGTTTTTT
>NA|TRBJ2-3|TRBV10-3|many
CAISGESRESQYF
TGTGCCATCAGTGGGGAATCAAGAGAGTCGCAGTATTTT
>TRBD1|TRBJ1-6|TRBV18|NA
CASSHDRGESPLHF
TGTGCCAGCTCTCACGACAGGGGGGAATCACCCCTCCACTTT
>TRBD1|TRBJ2-7|TRBV3-1|many
CASSQVGGGEQYF
TGTGCCAGCAGCCAGGTAGGGGGCGGCGAGCAGTACTTC
>NA|TRBJ2-7|TRBV27|NA
CASSLATGKAYEQYF
TGTGCCAGCAGTTTAGCAACAGGGAAGGCCTACGAGCAGTACTTC
>TRBD1|TRBJ1-2|TRBV12-3/TRBV12-4|many
CASTQTGINYGYTF
TGTGCCAGCACCCAGACAGGGATCAACTATGGCTACACCTTC
>NA|TRBJ1-2|TRBV5-1|many
CASSPEGVDGYTF
TGCGCCAGCAGCCCCGAGGGGGTGGATGGCTACACCTTC
>NA|TRBJ2-3|TRBV20-1|many
CSARARGALDTQYF
TGCAGTGCTAGAGCGAGGGGGGCGTTGGATACGCAGTATTTT
>TRBD1|TRBJ2-3|TRBV11-2|NA
CASSVGQGADTQYF
TGTGCCAGCAGCGTGGGACAGGGGGCAGATACGCAGTATTTT
>NA|TRBJ1-5|TRBV29-1|many
CSVADLGGYNQPQHF
TGCAGCGTCGCGGACTTGGGCGGCTACAATCAGCCCCAGCATTTT
>NA|TRBJ2-2|TRBV24-1|many
CATSDYRQGYTGELFF
TGTGCCACCAGTGATTATCGGCAGGGGTACACCGGGGAGCTGTTTTTT
>TRBD1|TRBJ2-7|TRBV28|many
CASSTGGYEQYF
TGTGCCAGCAGTACAGGGGGCTACGAGCAGTACTTC
>TRBD1|TRBJ2-7|TRBV3-1|many
CASSPGTDLYEQYF
TGTGCCAGCAGCCCGGGGACAGACCTTTACGAGCAGTACTTC
>NA|TRBJ1-3|TRBV7-9|few
CASASPGRLSGNTIYF
TGTGCCAGCGCCTCCCCCGGCAGGCTCTCTGGAAACACCATATATTTT
>NA|TRBJ2-7|TRBV7-3|NA
CASSYGVGYEQYF
TGTGCCAGCAGCTATGGGGTAGGGTACGAGCAGTACTTC
>NA|TRBJ1-5|TRBV2|few
CASRERGARNQPQHF
TGTGCCAGCAGGGAGCGGGGGGCGCGCAATCAGCCCCAGCATTTT
>TRBD2|TRBJ2-7|TRBV6-2/TRBV6-3|NA
CASTPLTSREQYF
TGTGCCAGCACCCCGCTGACTAGCCGCGAGCAGTACTTC